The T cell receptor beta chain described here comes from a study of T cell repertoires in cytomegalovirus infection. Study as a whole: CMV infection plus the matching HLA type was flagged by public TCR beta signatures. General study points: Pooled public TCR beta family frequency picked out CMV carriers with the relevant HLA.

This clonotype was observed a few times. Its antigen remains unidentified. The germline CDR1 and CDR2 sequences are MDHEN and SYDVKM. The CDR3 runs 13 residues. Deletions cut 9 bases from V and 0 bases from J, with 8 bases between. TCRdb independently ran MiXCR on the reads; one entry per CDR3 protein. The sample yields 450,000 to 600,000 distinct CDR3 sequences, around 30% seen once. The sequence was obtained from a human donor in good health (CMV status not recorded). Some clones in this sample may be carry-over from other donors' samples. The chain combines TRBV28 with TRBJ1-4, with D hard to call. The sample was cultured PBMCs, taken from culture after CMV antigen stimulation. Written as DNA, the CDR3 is TGTGCCAGTAACACGGCAACTAATGAAAAACTGTTTTTT. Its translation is CASNTATNEKLFF.